This T cell receptor beta chain was found in a study of blood T cell repertoires in COVID-19. The overall study: COVID-19 samples, acute and convalescent, were from the United States, Italy and Spain. T cells, B-cell-depleted T cells, or PBMCs provided the cDNA or gDNA that served as material.

As processed by the authors: Amplified reference gene primers provided the basis for estimating nucleated cell counts. The assay was immunoSEQ multiplex PCR, and TCRdb's table has in-frame clones only and misses some. V and J calls and clone size are given by that table; D and trimming were obtained from the DNA. Of more than 95,000 clones listed, 75% to 85% were seen once; the top ten hold around 4.4%. The CDR3 extends over 14 amino acids. V was pared by 4 bases and J by 5 bases, with 6 bases of the junction left unmatched. Germline V lookup: CDR1 SNHLY, CDR2 FYNNEI. The gene calls are TRBV2 and TRBJ1-1; 8 nucleotides agree with TRBD1. Material for sequencing was peripheral blood. This TCR was sampled from a man in his fifties or sixties with acute or convalescent COVID-19. DNA for the CDR3: TGTGCCAGCAGTGGGACAGGGTTGAGGACTGAAGCTTTCTTT. As protein: CASSGTGLRTEAFF.